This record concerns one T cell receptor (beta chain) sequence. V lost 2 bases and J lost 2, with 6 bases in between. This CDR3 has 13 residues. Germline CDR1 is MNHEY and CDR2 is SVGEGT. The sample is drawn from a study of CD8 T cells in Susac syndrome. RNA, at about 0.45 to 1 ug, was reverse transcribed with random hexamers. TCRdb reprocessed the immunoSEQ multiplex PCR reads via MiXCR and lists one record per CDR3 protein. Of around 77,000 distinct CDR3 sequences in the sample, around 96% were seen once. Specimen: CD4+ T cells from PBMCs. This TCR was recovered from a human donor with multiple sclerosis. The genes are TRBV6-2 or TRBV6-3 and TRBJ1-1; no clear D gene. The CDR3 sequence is CASSYIPNTEAFF. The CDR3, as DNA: TGTGCCAGCAGTTACATACCAAACACTGAAGCTTTCTTT.